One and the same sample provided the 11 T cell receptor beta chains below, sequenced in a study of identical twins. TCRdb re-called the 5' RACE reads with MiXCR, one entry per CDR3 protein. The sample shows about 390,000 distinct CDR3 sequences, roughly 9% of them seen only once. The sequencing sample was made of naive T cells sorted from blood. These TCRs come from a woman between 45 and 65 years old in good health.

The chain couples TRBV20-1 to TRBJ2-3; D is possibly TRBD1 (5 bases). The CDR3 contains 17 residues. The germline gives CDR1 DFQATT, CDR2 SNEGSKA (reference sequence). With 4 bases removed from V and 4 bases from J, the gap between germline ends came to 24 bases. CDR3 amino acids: CSATPPGLGGQPDTQYF. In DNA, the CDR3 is TGCAGTGCTACACCACCGGGTTTGGGCGGACAACCAGATACGCAGTATTTT.

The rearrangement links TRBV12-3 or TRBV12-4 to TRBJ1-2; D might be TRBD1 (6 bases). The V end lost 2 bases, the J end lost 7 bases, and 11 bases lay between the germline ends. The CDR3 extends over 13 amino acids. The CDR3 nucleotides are TGTGCCAGCAGTTTACGGGGGGCGGTTGGCTACACCTTC. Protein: CASSLRGAVGYTF.

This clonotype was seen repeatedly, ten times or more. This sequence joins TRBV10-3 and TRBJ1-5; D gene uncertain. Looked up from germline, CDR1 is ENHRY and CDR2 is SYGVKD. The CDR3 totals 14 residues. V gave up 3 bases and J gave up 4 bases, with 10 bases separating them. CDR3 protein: CAISDRSLNQPQHF. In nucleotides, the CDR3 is TGTGCCATCAGTGACAGGTCGCTTAATCAGCCCCAGCATTTT.

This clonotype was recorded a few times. In nucleotides, the CDR3 is TGTGCCAGCAGCCACGAGGGGACTTCCTACGAGCAGTACGTC. Encoded protein: CASSHEGTSYEQYV. The gene calls are TRBV21-1 and TRBJ2-7; TRBD2, the D gene given by the table, was not confirmed from the DNA. TRBV21-1 is shown as a pseudogene. The CDR3 extends over 14 amino acids.

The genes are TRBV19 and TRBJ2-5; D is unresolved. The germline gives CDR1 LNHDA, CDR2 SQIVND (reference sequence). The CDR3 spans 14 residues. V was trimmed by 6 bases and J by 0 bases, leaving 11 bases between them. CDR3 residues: CASSQPPNQETQYF. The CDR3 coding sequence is TGTGCCAGTAGCCAACCCCCTAACCAAGAGACCCAGTACTTC.

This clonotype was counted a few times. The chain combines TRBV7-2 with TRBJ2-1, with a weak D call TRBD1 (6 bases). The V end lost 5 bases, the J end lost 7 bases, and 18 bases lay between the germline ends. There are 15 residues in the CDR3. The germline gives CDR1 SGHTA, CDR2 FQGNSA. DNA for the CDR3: TGTGCCAGCAGCCAGTGGGGGCAGGGATTGAATGAGCAGTTCTTC. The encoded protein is CASSQWGQGLNEQFF. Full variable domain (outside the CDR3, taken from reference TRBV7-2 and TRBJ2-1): GAGVSQSPSNKVTEKGKDVELRCDPISGHTALYWYRQSLGQGLEFLIYFQGNSAPDKSGLPSDRFSAERTGGSVSTLTIQRTQQEDSAVYLCASSQWGQGLNEQFFGPGTRLTVL.

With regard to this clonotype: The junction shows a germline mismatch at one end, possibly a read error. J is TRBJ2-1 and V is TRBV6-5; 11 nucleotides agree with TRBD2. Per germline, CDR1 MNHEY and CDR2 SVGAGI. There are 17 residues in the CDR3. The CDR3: CASSSDPGTSGYNELFF. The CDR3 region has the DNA TGTGCCAGCAGTAGCGACCCCGGGACTAGCGGCTACAATGAGCTGTTCTTC.

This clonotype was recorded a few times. The CDR3 DNA sequence: TGTGCCAGCCGACTCCTGGGGACTCCAGGGAATACGCAGTATTTT. It yields the protein CASRLLGTPGNTQYF. The V call is TRBV12-3 or TRBV12-4, the J call TRBJ2-3; D perhaps matches TRBD2 (6 bases). This CDR3 is 15 amino acids long. Trimming stripped 8 bases from V and 7 bases from J, with 22 bases between.

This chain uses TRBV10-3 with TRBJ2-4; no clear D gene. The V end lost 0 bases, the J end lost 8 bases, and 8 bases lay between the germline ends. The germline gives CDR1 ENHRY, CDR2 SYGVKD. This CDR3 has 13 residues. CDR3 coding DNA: TGTGCCATCAGTGAGTCGGCGGCGGACATTCAGTACTTC. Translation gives CAISESAADIQYF.

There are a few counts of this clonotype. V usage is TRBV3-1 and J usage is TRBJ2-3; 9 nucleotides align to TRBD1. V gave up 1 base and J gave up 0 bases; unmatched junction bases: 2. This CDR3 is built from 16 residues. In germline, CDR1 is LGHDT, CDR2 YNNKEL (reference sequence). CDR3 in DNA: TGTGCCAGCAGCCAAGTGGGGACAGGGAGCACAGATACGCAGTATTTT. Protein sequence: CASSQVGTGSTDTQYF.

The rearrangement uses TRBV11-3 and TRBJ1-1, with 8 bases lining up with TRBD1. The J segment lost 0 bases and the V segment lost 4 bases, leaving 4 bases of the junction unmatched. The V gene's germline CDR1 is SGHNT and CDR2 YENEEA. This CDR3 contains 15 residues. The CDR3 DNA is TGTGCCAGCAGCTCTAGGACAGGGCTGAACACTGAAGCTTTCTTT. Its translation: CASSSRTGLNTEAFF.